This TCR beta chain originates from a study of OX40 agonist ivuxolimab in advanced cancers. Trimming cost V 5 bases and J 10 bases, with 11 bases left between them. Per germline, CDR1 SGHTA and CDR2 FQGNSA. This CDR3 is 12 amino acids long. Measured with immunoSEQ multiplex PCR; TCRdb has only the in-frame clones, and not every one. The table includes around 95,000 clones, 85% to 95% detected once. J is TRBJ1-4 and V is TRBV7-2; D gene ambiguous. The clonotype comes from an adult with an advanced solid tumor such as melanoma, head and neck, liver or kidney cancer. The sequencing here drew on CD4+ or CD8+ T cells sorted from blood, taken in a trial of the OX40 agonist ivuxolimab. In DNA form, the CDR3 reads TGTGCCAGCAGCGCCTCAGTTGGAAAACTGTTTTTT. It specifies CASSASVGKLFF.